Sequencing of this TCR beta chain was carried out in a study of blood T cell repertoires in COVID-19. People in the exposed group encountered a COVID-19 case within 2 weeks before entering the study. Looked up from germline, CDR1 is SGHAT and CDR2 is FQNNGV. This CDR3 spans 14 amino acids. Deletions cut 5 bases from V and 5 bases from J, with 15 bases between. Study processing details: The assay estimated nucleated cells by amplifying reference gene primers. The method was immunoSEQ multiplex PCR; TCRdb's version includes in-frame clones alone and lacks a portion of them. That table furnishes V, J and clone size, whereas the DNA furnished D and trimming. Here the sample spans 320,000 or so clones, roughly 85% being singletons.

The material sequenced was PBMCs or T cells enriched from blood (not recorded which). The receptor was isolated from a woman aged 25 to 39 who had been exposed to COVID-19. The rearrangement uses TRBV11-2 and TRBJ2-5; D is unclear. The CDR3 reads CASSPPPITETQYF. The CDR3 nucleotides read TGTGCCAGCAGCCCCCCGCCTATTACGGAGACCCAGTACTTC.